This entry describes one T cell receptor (beta chain). The CDR3 runs to 14 residues. J lost 3 bases, V lost 5 bases, and 5 bases had no gene match. Germline CDR1 reads MNHNS; CDR2 reads SASEGT. TCRdb ran MiXCR on the 5' RACE reads and lists one entry per CDR3 protein. The sample comprises 450,000 to 650,000 distinct CDR3 sequences, 21% of which are singletons, and about a sixth rests with the top ten. The data originate from a study of T cells after yellow fever vaccination. Turning to the study itself: Those fractions that held only low numbers of cells were prepared using the SMART-Seq v4 Ultra Low Input RNA kit.

The source material was PBMCs, sampled more than 20 days after the first yellow fever vaccination. This TCR came from a man aged 18 to 30 who received the YFV17D yellow fever vaccine. V gene TRBV6-1 combines with J gene TRBJ2-3, with 7 bases matching TRBD2. CDR3 sequence reads: CASSPIGGTDTQYF. DNA for the CDR3: TGTGCCAGCAGTCCCATCGGGGGGACAGATACGCAGTATTTT.